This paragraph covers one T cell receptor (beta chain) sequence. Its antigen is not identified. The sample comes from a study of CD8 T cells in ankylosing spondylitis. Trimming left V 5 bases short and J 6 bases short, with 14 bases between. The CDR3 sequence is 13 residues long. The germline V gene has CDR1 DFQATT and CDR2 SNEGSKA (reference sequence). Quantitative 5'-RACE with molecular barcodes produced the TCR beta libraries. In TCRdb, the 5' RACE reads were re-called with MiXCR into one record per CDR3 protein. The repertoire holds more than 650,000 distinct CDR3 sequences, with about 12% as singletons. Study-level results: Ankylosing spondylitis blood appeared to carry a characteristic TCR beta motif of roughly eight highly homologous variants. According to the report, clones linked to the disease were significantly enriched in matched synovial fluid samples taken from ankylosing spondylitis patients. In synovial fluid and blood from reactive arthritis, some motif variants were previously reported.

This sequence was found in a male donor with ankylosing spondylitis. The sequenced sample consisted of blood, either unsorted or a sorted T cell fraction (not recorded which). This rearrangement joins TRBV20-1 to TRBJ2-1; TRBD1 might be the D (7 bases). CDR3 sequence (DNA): TGCAGTGCTCCACCAGGGGGGAGCAATGAGCAGTTCTTC. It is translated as CSAPPGGSNEQFF.